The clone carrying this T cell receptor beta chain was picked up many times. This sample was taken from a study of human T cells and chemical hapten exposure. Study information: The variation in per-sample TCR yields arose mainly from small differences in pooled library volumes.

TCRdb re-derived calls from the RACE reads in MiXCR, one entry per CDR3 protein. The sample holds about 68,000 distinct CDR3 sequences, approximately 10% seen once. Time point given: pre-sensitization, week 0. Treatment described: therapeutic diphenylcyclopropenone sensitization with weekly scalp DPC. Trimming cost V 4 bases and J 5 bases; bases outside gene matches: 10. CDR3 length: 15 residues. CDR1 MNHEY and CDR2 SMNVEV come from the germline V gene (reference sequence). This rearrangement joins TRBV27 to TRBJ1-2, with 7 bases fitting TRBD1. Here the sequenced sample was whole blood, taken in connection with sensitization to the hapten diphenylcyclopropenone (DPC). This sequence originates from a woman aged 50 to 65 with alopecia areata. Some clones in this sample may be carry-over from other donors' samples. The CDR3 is CASSSGGGGSYGYTF. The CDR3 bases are TGTGCCAGCAGTTCCGGAGGGGGCGGATCTTATGGCTACACCTTC.